A single sample is the source of the 32 T cell receptor beta chains below, sequenced in a study of T-cell memory formation after mild COVID-19. One entry per CDR3 protein results from TCRdb running MiXCR on the 5' RACE reads. This table holds 200,000 to 300,000 distinct CDR3 sequences, around 15% found once. Sequencing input: PBMCs or a T cell subset sorted from them (not recorded which). All receptors come from a man aged 18 to 30 who had mild COVID-19 (a few samples of this study predate the infection). Cell type and time point are not known.

This clonotype appeared a few times. V is TRBV10-3 and J is TRBJ2-7; 8 bases are shared with TRBD2. This CDR3 comprises 16 residues. Germline trimming cut 5 bases from V and 0 bases from J; bases unmatched to any gene: 9. The germline gives CDR1 ENHRY, CDR2 SYGVKD. The CDR3 DNA is TGTGCCATCAGTCCCGCCCGGGGGGGGAACTCCTACGAGCAGTACTTC. It specifies CAISPARGGNSYEQYF.

V is TRBV15 and J is TRBJ1-2; maybe TRBD1 (6 bases). Per the germline V gene, CDR1 is LNHNV and CDR2 is YYDKDF (reference sequence). V lost 8 bases, J lost 3 bases, and 22 bases lay in between. The CDR3 is 16 amino acids. CDR3 loop: CATSPQGREGDYGYTF. In nucleotides, the CDR3 is TGTGCCACCTCCCCCCAGGGGCGCGAGGGGGACTATGGCTACACCTTC. Full variable domain (missing parts from reference TRBV15 and TRBJ1-2): DAMVIQNPRYQVTQFGKPVTLSCSQTLNHNVMYWYQQKSSQAPKLLFHYYDKDFNNEADTPDNFQSRRPNTSFCFLDIRSPGLGDTAMYLCATSPQGREGDYGYTFGSGTRLTVV.

The genes are TRBV12-3 or TRBV12-4 and TRBJ1-1; D remains ambiguous. Trimming cost V 7 bases and J 1 base, with 10 bases left between them. The CDR3 consists of 13 residues. CDR3 bases: TGTGCCAGCAATTTGGCGGAGAACACTGAAGCTTTCTTT. Translated, it gives CASNLAENTEAFF.

Only a few counts were recorded for this clonotype. As DNA, the CDR3 is TGCAGTGCTAGAGCCGCGGGCCTCTATAATTCACCCCTCCACTTT. This translates into CSARAAGLYNSPLHF. The V call is TRBV20-1, the J call TRBJ1-6; D is uncertain. The CDR3 length is 15 residues. CDR1 DFQATT and CDR2 SNEGSKA come from the germline V gene (reference sequence). V gave up 1 base and J gave up 3 bases, with 10 bases separating them.

The genes are TRBV7-9 and TRBJ2-7; possible D gene TRBD2, 6 bases. V was cut by 3 bases and J by 7 bases, with 10 bases left in between. This CDR3 region has 12 residues. CDR1 SEHNR and CDR2 FQNEAQ come from the germline V gene (reference sequence). CDR3 residues: CASSFGAGEQYV. CDR3 nucleotides: TGTGCCAGCAGCTTCGGCGCGGGGGAGCAGTACGTC.

This clonotype has only a few counts. This sequence joins TRBV28 and TRBJ2-7; TRBD1 matches at 8 bases. The J segment lost 6 bases and the V segment lost 6 bases, leaving 7 bases of the junction unmatched. Germline assignment: CDR1 MDHEN and CDR2 SYDVKM. The CDR3 runs to 13 residues. CDR3 protein: CASSTTGGSEQYV. The CDR3 DNA reads as TGTGCCAGCAGCACTACAGGGGGAAGCGAGCAGTACGTC.

The V call is TRBV12-3 or TRBV12-4, the J call TRBJ2-2; 10 bases fit TRBD1. Trimming removed 7 bases from V and 6 bases from J; junction bases left unmatched: 8. This CDR3 contains 15 residues. The CDR3 DNA sequence: TGTGCCAGCACCCCATGGGGACAGGGGCCCGGGGAGCTGTTTTTT. This sequence encodes CASTPWGQGPGELFF.

The CDR3: CASTPLGGYEQYV. The CDR3 coding sequence is TGTGCCAGCACCCCCCTCGGGGGCTACGAGCAGTACGTC. The chain is built from TRBV6-2 or TRBV6-3 and TRBJ2-7, with D tentatively TRBD2 (6 bases). Germline CDR1 is MNHEY and CDR2 is SVGEGT. With 7 bases removed from V and 3 bases from J, the gap between germline ends came to 13 bases. The CDR3 is made up of 13 amino acids.

This clonotype was seen repeatedly, ten times or more. J is TRBJ2-3 and V is TRBV5-6; tentatively, D is TRBD1 (6 bases). Germline CDR1 reads SGHDT; CDR2 reads YYEEEE. This CDR3 spans 15 amino acids. Trimming shortened V by 0 bases and J by 6 bases, and 14 bases separated the two germline ends. This chain's CDR3 is CASSLVGAHGDTQYF. CDR3 DNA: TGTGCCAGCAGCTTGGTGGGGGCGCACGGGGATACGCAGTATTTT.

This clonotype was seen repeatedly, ten times or more. J is TRBJ2-5 and V is TRBV5-1; a possible D gene is TRBD2 (6 bases). Germline loops: CDR1 SGHRS, CDR2 YFSETQ. V gave up 4 bases and J gave up 1 base, with 11 bases separating them. The CDR3 is 14 residues long. The CDR3 region is CASSLGLGQETQYF. In DNA, the CDR3 is TGCGCCAGCAGCCTGGGACTTGGCCAAGAGACCCAGTACTTC.

V and J are TRBV6-5 and TRBJ1-1; tentative D call: TRBD1 (5 bases). The CDR3 extends over 15 amino acids. The germline V gene encodes CDR1 MNHEY and CDR2 SVGAGI. Trimming left V 6 bases short and J 5 bases short, with 19 bases between. CDR3 amino acids: CASSRQGLYSTEAFF. For the CDR3, the DNA is TGTGCCAGCAGCCGGCAGGGACTGTATTCGACTGAAGCTTTCTTT.

The rearrangement uses TRBV7-9 and TRBJ2-2, with 8 bases aligning to TRBD2. Germline V gene lookup returns CDR1 SEHNR and CDR2 FQNEAQ (reference sequence). Trimming took 5 bases from V and 5 from J; bases not matched to a gene: 4. The CDR3 has 14 residues. CDR3 DNA sequence: TGTGCCAGCAGCGCCGTAGCGGGGACCGGGGAGCTGTTTTTT. It translates to CASSAVAGTGELFF. The full variable domain, in which reference TRBV7-9 and TRBJ2-2 provide the parts outside the CDR3, is DTGVSQNPRHKITKRGQNVTFRCDPISEHNRLYWYRQTLGQGPEFLTYFQNEAQLEKSRLLSDRFSAERPKGSFSTLEIQRTEQGDSAMYLCASSAVAGTGELFFGEGSRLTVL.

This clonotype has a handful of counts. J is TRBJ2-6 and V is TRBV4-2; D not resolved. The CDR3 is 14 amino acids. Trimming cost V 1 base and J 3 bases, with 4 bases left between them. The germline gives CDR1 LGHNA, CDR2 YNFKEQ. The CDR3 DNA reads as TGTGCCAGCAGCCAAGGACATGGGGCCAACGTCCTGACTTTC. Translated, it gives CASSQGHGANVLTF.

This clonotype has just a few counts. This chain connects TRBV6-6 to TRBJ2-3; D is unresolved. This CDR3 comprises 13 residues. CDR1 MNHNY and CDR2 SVGAGI come from the germline V gene (reference sequence). Trimming stripped 8 bases from V and 2 bases from J, with 11 bases between. The CDR3 nucleotides read TGTGCCAGCGTAGAGATGGACACAGATACGCAGTATTTT. The encoded protein is CASVEMDTDTQYF.

The CDR3 coding sequence is TGTGCCAGCAGCTTATTCCCTGAGAACACTGAAGCTTTCTTT. It yields the protein CASSLFPENTEAFF. The chain uses TRBV7-3 and TRBJ1-1; D gene unclear. The CDR3 extends over 14 amino acids. V lost 2 bases and J lost 1, with 8 bases in between. Germline V gene lookup returns CDR1 SGHTA and CDR2 FQGTGA.

The chain links TRBV30 to TRBJ2-1, with unresolved D. From germline, CDR1 is GTSNPN and CDR2 SVGIG (reference sequence). The CDR3 loop spans 12 amino acids. V was clipped by 4 bases and J by 10 bases, with 14 bases between them. CDR3 residues: CAWNPQSVEQFF. DNA for the CDR3: TGTGCCTGGAACCCACAGTCTGTGGAGCAGTTCTTC. The whole variable domain, remainder taken from reference TRBV30 and TRBJ2-1, is SQTIHQWPATLVQPVGSPLSLECTVEGTSNPNLYWYRQAAGRGLQLLFYSVGIGQISSEVPQNLSASRPQDRQFILSSKKLLLSDSGFYLCAWNPQSVEQFFGPGTRLTVL.

This clonotype was seen only a few times. As DNA, the CDR3 is TGTGCCAGCAGCGCCAACCAAGAGACCCAGTACTTC. The encoded protein is CASSANQETQYF. This chain uses TRBV9 with TRBJ2-5; D remains ambiguous. Germline V lookup: CDR1 SGDLS, CDR2 YYNGEE. This CDR3 contains 12 residues. V was pared by 3 bases and J by 0 bases, with 3 bases between.

This chain joins TRBV11-2 and TRBJ2-7, with D tentatively TRBD1 or TRBD2 (5 bases each). This CDR3 comprises 15 residues. Germline V gene lookup returns CDR1 SGHAT and CDR2 FQNNGV. V shed 5 bases and J shed 1 base, with 15 bases lying between them. The CDR3 region is CASSPGRAVSYEQYF. Written as DNA, the CDR3 is TGTGCCAGCAGCCCGGGGCGGGCGGTTTCCTACGAGCAGTACTTC. Together with reference TRBV11-2 and TRBJ2-7, the CDR3 gives the full variable domain: EAGVAQSPRYKIIEKRQSVAFWCNPISGHATLYWYQQILGQGPKLLIQFQNNGVVDDSQLPKDRFSAERLKGVDSTLKIQPAKLEDSAVYLCASSPGRAVSYEQYFGPGTRLTVT.

In this sample, this clonotype turned up a few times. This sequence joins TRBV6-5 and TRBJ1-1; D is ambiguous. V dropped 4 bases and J dropped 3 bases, with 6 bases sitting between them. From germline, CDR1 is MNHEY and CDR2 SVGAGI. CDR3 size: 12 residues. The CDR3 protein is CASSSQYTEAFF. The CDR3 nucleotides are TGTGCCAGCAGTTCCCAGTACACTGAAGCTTTCTTT.

The chain employs TRBV7-2 and TRBJ1-1; no firm D call. The V gene's germline CDR1 is SGHTA and CDR2 FQGNSA. V gave up 1 base and J gave up 4 bases, with 10 bases separating them. CDR3 length: 14 amino acids. The CDR3 DNA is TGTGCCAGCAGCTTAGATCCTCCGGGCACTGAAGCTTTCTTT. Protein product: CASSLDPPGTEAFF.

This clonotype was observed a handful of times. The J gene is TRBJ1-6, the V gene TRBV14; 9 nucleotides agree with TRBD1. Trimming took 5 bases from V and 1 from J; bases not matched to a gene: 6. Germline lookup yields CDR1 SGHDN and CDR2 FVKESK. This CDR3 is built from 17 residues. The CDR3 DNA is TGTGCCAGCAGCGTTGGACAGGGGACGTCCTATAATTCACCCCTCCACTTT. Translating gives CASSVGQGTSYNSPLHF.

The genes are TRBV20-1 and TRBJ2-3; D ambiguous. Germline V gene lookup returns CDR1 DFQATT and CDR2 SNEGSKA (reference sequence). This CDR3 is built from 14 residues. V lost 3 bases and J 1 base, leaving 11 bases between the germline ends. CDR3 amino acids: CSARGSTGTDTQYF. CDR3 in DNA: TGCAGTGCTAGGGGCTCCACTGGCACAGATACGCAGTATTTT.

This clonotype was detected many times. The genes are TRBV4-2 and TRBJ1-1; D is unresolved. The CDR3 length is 13 residues. V lost 7 bases, J lost 1 base, and 10 bases lay in between. Germline assignment: CDR1 LGHNA and CDR2 YNFKEQ. The CDR3 sequence is CASTYRGNTEAFF. The DNA for the CDR3 is TGTGCCAGCACCTATCGAGGGAACACTGAAGCTTTCTTT.

J is TRBJ2-3 and V is TRBV13; TRBD2 matches 11 bases. V shed 5 bases and J 0 bases; nucleotides not matched to a gene: 4. The germline V gene has CDR1 PRHDT and CDR2 FYEKMQ (reference sequence). This CDR3 region has 16 residues. The CDR3 coding sequence is TGTGCCAGCAGCGTACTAGCGGGGGCTAGCACAGATACGCAGTATTTT. Translation: CASSVLAGASTDTQYF.

This clonotype showed up just a few times. V gene TRBV25-1 combines with J gene TRBJ2-7, with 9 bases fitting TRBD1. Trimming removed 4 bases from V and 3 bases from J; junction bases left unmatched: 7. The CDR3 loop spans 15 amino acids. Germline V gives CDR1 MGHDK, CDR2 SYGVNS. The chain's CDR3 is CASSGGQGIIYEQYF. In DNA, the CDR3 is TGTGCCAGCAGTGGGGGACAGGGTATAATCTACGAGCAGTACTTC.

This clonotype was seen only a few times. J is TRBJ2-5 and V is TRBV5-1; D uncertain. CDR3 length: 13 residues. Germline-derived CDR1 and CDR2 are SGHRS and YFSETQ. Trimming left V 4 bases short and J 5 bases short, with 12 bases between. CDR3 sequence (DNA): TGCGCCAGCAGCCGGACGGTCCTTGAGACCCAGTACTTC. Translation gives CASSRTVLETQYF.

This clonotype was counted a few times. The chain links TRBV6-5 to TRBJ2-3, with unresolved D. Germline lookup yields CDR1 MNHEY and CDR2 SVGAGI. The CDR3 consists of 13 residues. V dropped 5 bases and J dropped 6 bases, with 12 bases sitting between them. The CDR3 DNA follows: TGTGCCAGCAGTGAGACGCCGGCGGATACGCAGTATTTT. This codes for CASSETPADTQYF.

The chain uses TRBV4-2 and TRBJ2-7; tentative D call: TRBD1 (6 bases). The CDR3 is 14 residues long. The germline gives CDR1 LGHNA, CDR2 YNFKEQ. V lost 0 bases to trimming and J lost 5 bases, with 11 bases between them. CDR3: CASSQEPQGDEQYF. Written as DNA, the CDR3 is TGTGCCAGCAGCCAAGAGCCACAGGGAGACGAGCAGTACTTC.

This clonotype turned up a few times. The rearrangement links TRBV7-2 to TRBJ1-4, with TRBD1 matching 8 bases. The CDR3 consists of 19 residues. Germline CDR1 SGHTA, CDR2 FQGNSA. V shed 2 bases and J 6 bases; nucleotides not matched to a gene: 17. The CDR3 region has the DNA TGTGCCAGCAGCTTATATTTGGTTACGGGCAGGGGGCCAGATGAAAAACTGTTTTTT. Residues: CASSLYLVTGRGPDEKLFF.

This clonotype was counted a few times. The V gene is TRBV6-6, the J gene TRBJ2-7; D gene uncertain. The CDR3 has 13 amino acids. V shed 2 bases and J shed 4 bases, with 9 bases lying between them. Looked up from germline, CDR1 is MNHNY and CDR2 is SVGAGI (reference sequence). The CDR3 loop is CASSYARKYEQYF. In DNA form, the CDR3 reads TGTGCCAGCAGTTACGCCAGAAAATACGAGCAGTACTTC.

The chain links TRBV4-2 to TRBJ1-6; TRBD1 matches 7 bases. With 7 bases clipped from V and 7 bases from J, the junction kept 4 bases outside the gene matches. The CDR3 extends over 13 amino acids. Germline V gene lookup returns CDR1 LGHNA and CDR2 YNFKEQ. In DNA, the CDR3 is TGTGCCAGCAAGGACAGGTCAAATTCACCCCTCCACTTT. Its translation is CASKDRSNSPLHF.

This clonotype showed up just a few times. CDR3 in DNA: TGCAGTGCTAGAGGGGGATGGTCTTACGAGCAGTACTTC. Translated, it gives CSARGGWSYEQYF. The V and J genes are TRBV20-1 and TRBJ2-7; D call uncertain. The CDR3 consists of 13 residues. The germline V gene has CDR1 DFQATT and CDR2 SNEGSKA (reference sequence). Trimming removed 1 base at V and 4 bases at J, with 11 bases between.